This passage covers 9 T cell receptor beta chains from one sample sequenced in a study of blood T cell repertoires in COVID-19. TCRdb's copy holds only in-frame clones and misses some; the assay was immunoSEQ multiplex PCR. The data hold 240,000 or so clones, with approximately 86% observed a single time. Sequencing was carried out using PBMCs or T cells enriched from blood (not recorded which). The receptor set was obtained from a woman in her thirties or forties with acute COVID-19.

The CDR3 is CASSVVGVENEQFF. As DNA, the CDR3 is TGTGCCAGCAGCGTAGTGGGAGTGGAGAATGAGCAGTTCTTC. J is TRBJ2-1 and V is TRBV9; D might be TRBD2 (5 bases). The CDR3 sequence is 14 residues long. Germline V gene sequence: CDR1 SGDLS, CDR2 YYNGEE. Trimming took 0 bases from V and 7 from J, leaving 11 bases between them.

The V and J genes are TRBV3-1 (or the pseudogene TRBV3-2) and TRBJ2-3, with 10 nucleotides matching TRBD2. Germline V lookup: CDR1 LGHDT, CDR2 YNNKEL (reference sequence). J was trimmed by 4 bases and V by 0 bases; bases with no gene match: 1. This CDR3 contains 15 residues. The CDR3 here is CASSQEGLASDTQYF. Written as DNA, the CDR3 is TGTGCCAGCAGCCAAGAGGGACTAGCGTCAGATACGCAGTATTTT.

The V call is TRBV14, the J call TRBJ2-1; the D gene is possibly TRBD1 (5 bases). The V and J ends lost 3 bases and 1 base respectively, with 10 bases between them. The CDR3 spans 15 residues. Germline CDR1 SGHDN, CDR2 FVKESK. The CDR3, as DNA: TGTGCCAGCAGCCAGTTGACAGCGTCCTACAATGAGCAGTTCTTC. Translation gives CASSQLTASYNEQFF. Combining the CDR3 with reference TRBV14 and TRBJ2-1 gives the whole variable domain EAGVTQFPSHSVIEKGQTVTLRCDPISGHDNLYWYRRVMGKEIKFLLHFVKESKQDESGMPNNRFLAERTGGTYSTLKVQPAELEDSGVYFCASSQLTASYNEQFFGPGTRLTVL.

This clone was recorded only once. The chain uses TRBV5-1 and TRBJ2-1; 12 bases agree with TRBD2. CDR1 and CDR2 from the germline V gene are SGHRS and YFSETQ. V lost 0 bases and J lost 9; bases outside the gene matches: 7. The CDR3 is 16 residues long. This chain's CDR3 is CASSLVTSGSFREQFF. DNA of the CDR3: TGCGCCAGCAGCTTGGTGACTAGCGGGAGTTTTCGTGAGCAGTTCTTC. Drawing the rest from reference TRBV5-1 and TRBJ2-1, the complete variable domain is KAGVTQTPRYLIKTRGQQVTLSCSPISGHRSVSWYQQTPGQGLQFLFEYFSETQRNKGNFPGRFSGRQFSNSRSEMNVSTLELGDSALYLCASSLVTSGSFREQFFGPGTRLTVL.

This chain joins TRBV7-2 and TRBJ1-1; 11 bases fit TRBD1. J was trimmed by 5 bases and V by 3 bases; bases with no gene match: 2. The V gene's germline CDR1 is SGHTA and CDR2 FQGNSA. This CDR3 region has 14 residues. This CDR3 reads CASSLDRGPTEAFF. DNA for the CDR3: TGTGCCAGCAGCTTGGACAGGGGGCCTACTGAAGCTTTCTTT.

This clone was recorded once. This chain links TRBV7-9 with TRBJ2-1, with TRBD2 matching over 10 bases. Germline CDR1 is SEHNR and CDR2 is FQNEAQ (reference sequence). This CDR3 comprises 17 residues. The V and J ends lost 5 bases and 5 bases, in that order; junction bases with no gene match: 12. CDR3 amino acids: CASSKITGTSVNNEQFF. The CDR3 DNA is TGTGCCAGCAGCAAAATAACCGGGACTAGCGTAAACAATGAGCAGTTCTTC.

This clone was detected only a few times. The chain joins TRBV15 to TRBJ2-7; no clear D gene. V lost 0 bases and J 5 bases, leaving 8 bases between the germline ends. Germline CDR1 is LNHNV and CDR2 is YYDKDF (reference sequence). This CDR3 spans 13 amino acids. The CDR3: CATSRDLPDEQYF. DNA for the CDR3: TGTGCCACCAGCAGAGATCTCCCGGACGAGCAGTACTTC.

CDR3 residues: CASSVRSASTDTQYF. CDR3 in DNA: TGTGCCAGCAGCGTTAGATCCGCTAGCACAGATACGCAGTATTTT. The chain carries TRBV9 and TRBJ2-3; D is ambiguous. Deletions cut 2 bases from V and 0 bases from J, with 10 bases between. The germline V gene has CDR1 SGDLS and CDR2 YYNGEE. The CDR3 totals 15 residues.

This clone turned up a few times. The rearrangement links TRBV9 to TRBJ2-1, with a weak D call TRBD2 (5 bases). The V gene's germline CDR1 is SGDLS and CDR2 YYNGEE. V lost 3 bases, J lost 7 bases, and 17 bases lay in between. The CDR3 extends over 15 amino acids. The DNA for the CDR3 is TGTGCCAGCAGCGGCGGCCTCGGGGTTCCGAATGAGCAGTTCTTC. Its protein product is CASSGGLGVPNEQFF. Full variable domain (outside the CDR3, taken from reference TRBV9 and TRBJ2-1): DSGVTQTPKHLITATGQRVTLRCSPRSGDLSVYWYQQSLDQGLQFLIQYYNGEERAKGNILERFSAQQFPDLHSELNLSSLELGDSALYFCASSGGLGVPNEQFFGPGTRLTVL.